The subject of this entry is one TCR beta chain. Treatment described: over 15 received Ad26.COV2.S at low or high dose, single or two shots; roughly 5 received placebo; per-sample allocation not given. Samples came from day 63 after the first vaccine or placebo injection. CDR3 length: 14 residues. Germline assignment: CDR1 MNHEY and CDR2 SMNVEV (reference sequence). Trimming at V came to 0 bases and at J to 2 bases, leaving 1 base not matched to a gene. TCRdb keeps only in-frame clones here, not all; method: immunoSEQ multiplex PCR. The sample holds about 680,000 clones, roughly 90% seen once. The data were obtained in a study of Ad26.COV2.S vaccination and SARS-CoV-2 variants.

The sequences come from peripheral blood, collected in a trial of Ad26.COV2.S vaccine versus placebo. The TCR sequence derives from a person aged 18-60 years who received the Ad26.COV2.S COVID-19 vaccine or a placebo. The rearrangement links TRBV27 to TRBJ2-7, with 7 positions matching TRBD1. The CDR3 reads CASSLSDRTYEQYF. CDR3 nucleotides: TGTGCCAGCAGTTTATCGGACAGGACCTACGAGCAGTACTTC.